A single sample is the source of the 20 T cell receptor beta chains below, sequenced in a study of PD-1 blockade in classical Hodgkin lymphoma. Sequencing was performed with immunoSEQ multiplex PCR; in TCRdb, only in-frame clones are kept and a portion is missing. The repertoire has about 100,000 clones, about 88% of them found once; the top ten carry nearly 20%. Brentuximab vedotin exposure varied among the patients, all of whom had relapsed after autologous stem cell transplantation. This specimen was peripheral blood mononuclear cells (PBMCs), taken before the second cycle of nivolumab. The receptors here all came from a human donor with classical Hodgkin lymphoma.

The chain links TRBV6-1 to TRBJ2-7; 7 nucleotides match TRBD1. V lost 4 bases to trimming and J lost 2 bases; unmatched junction nucleotides: 5. Germline assignment: CDR1 MNHNS and CDR2 SASEGT. CDR3 size: 14 residues. CDR3 DNA sequence: TGTGCCAGCAGTGGATGGACAGGTCCCTACGAGCAGTACTTC. This codes for CASSGWTGPYEQYF.

This chain uses TRBV1 with TRBJ2-5; TRBD2 reflects the table's D call only, with no check against the DNA. TRBV1 is noted as a pseudogene. The CDR3 has 18 amino acids. The CDR3 is CTSSQVFETSDSQETQYF. The CDR3, as DNA: TGCACCAGCAGCCAAGTGTTCGAGACTAGCGATTCCCAAGAGACCCAGTACTTC.

The V gene is TRBV5-1, the J gene TRBJ2-7; D is ambiguous. Trimming pared 0 bases from V and 6 bases from J, leaving 13 bases between. The CDR3 contains 14 residues. Germline V gene sequence: CDR1 SGHRS, CDR2 YFSETQ. For the CDR3, the DNA is TGCGCCAGCAGCTTGGAGTTTGGGGAAAGCGAGCAGTACTTC. Translating gives CASSLEFGESEQYF.

V gene TRBV18 combines with J gene TRBJ2-3; 9 bases match TRBD1. This CDR3 region has 16 residues. The V gene's germline CDR1 is KGHSH and CDR2 LQKENI. V trimming: 3 bases; J trimming: 2 bases; junction bases outside the gene matches: 6. CDR3 nucleotides: TGTGCCAGCTCACCCCCCGGGACAGGGACCACAGATACGCAGTATTTT. The encoded protein is CASSPPGTGTTDTQYF.

The chain's CDR3 is CASSLLGTGVGEGYTF. In DNA, the CDR3 is TGTGCCAGCAGCCTACTCGGGACAGGGGTTGGGGAAGGCTACACCTTC. The gene calls are TRBV28 and TRBJ1-2; 10 bases match TRBD1. CDR3 length: 16 amino acids. V lost 6 bases to trimming and J lost 8 bases; unmatched junction nucleotides: 15. Germline V CDR1 and CDR2: MDHEN, SYDVKM.

The chain joins TRBV7-6 to TRBJ1-1; possibly TRBD1 for D (5 bases). V shed 2 bases and J shed 0 bases, with 13 bases lying between them. This CDR3 region has 16 residues. Germline V gives CDR1 SGHVS, CDR2 FNYEAQ. Here the CDR3 DNA reads TGTGCCAGCAGCTTATCCGCCCGGGGGATGAACACTGAAGCTTTCTTT. It codes for CASSLSARGMNTEAFF.

This clone was counted once. This chain uses TRBV27 with TRBJ1-1, with D possibly being TRBD1 (6 bases). Per the germline V gene, CDR1 is MNHEY and CDR2 is SMNVEV (reference sequence). CDR3 length: 14 amino acids. Trimming removed 11 bases at V and 0 bases at J, with 16 bases between. The CDR3 is CAGTGGRMNTEAFF. The CDR3 DNA reads as TGTGCCGGCACCGGGGGGCGCATGAACACTGAAGCTTTCTTT.

V usage is TRBV5-6 and J usage is TRBJ2-7; TRBD1 might be the D (5 bases). The V gene's germline CDR1 is SGHDT and CDR2 YYEEEE. With 4 bases removed from V and 3 bases from J, the gap between germline ends came to 14 bases. The CDR3 length is 14 residues. The CDR3 is CASSGAQGFYEQYF. CDR3 in DNA: TGTGCCAGCAGCGGGGCCCAAGGATTCTACGAGCAGTACTTC.

The genes are TRBV27 and TRBJ2-5; 9 bases are shared with TRBD1. The germline CDR1 and CDR2 sequences are MNHEY and SMNVEV (reference sequence). CDR3 size: 15 residues. Trimming took 5 bases from V and 1 from J; bases not matched to a gene: 5. The CDR3 spells CASSGTGIPQETQYF. The DNA of the CDR3 is TGTGCCAGCAGTGGGACAGGGATCCCCCAAGAGACCCAGTACTTC.

The J gene is TRBJ2-7, the V gene TRBV23-1; perhaps TRBD2 as D (6 bases). TRBV23-1 is an ORF, and what it does is uncertain. The CDR3 length is 17 residues. The V end lost 1 base, the J end lost 2 bases, and 18 bases lay between the germline ends. The CDR3 sequence is CASSQWKMEGPTYEQYF. The CDR3, as DNA: TGCGCCAGCAGTCAATGGAAGATGGAGGGGCCAACCTACGAGCAGTACTTC.

The V gene is TRBV7-9, the J gene TRBJ1-5; D not resolved. In germline, CDR1 is SEHNR, CDR2 FQNEAQ (reference sequence). V lost 5 bases to trimming and J lost 1 base, with 9 bases between them. The CDR3 is 14 residues long. The chain's CDR3 is CASSTRASNQPQHF. The CDR3, as DNA: TGTGCCAGCAGCACGCGTGCAAGCAATCAGCCCCAGCATTTT.

The chain links TRBV29-1 to TRBJ1-2; D possibly corresponds to TRBD1 (6 bases). Trimming removed 5 bases at V and 4 bases at J, with 17 bases between. The CDR3 contains 14 residues. From germline, CDR1 is SQVTM and CDR2 ANQGSEA. The CDR3 is CSVPKGGLGYGYTF. The CDR3 DNA follows: TGCAGCGTTCCAAAGGGGGGGTTGGGCTATGGCTACACCTTC.

The V call is TRBV28, the J call TRBJ1-2, with unresolved D. With 1 base removed from V and 6 bases from J, the gap between germline ends came to 6 bases. Germline V gives CDR1 MDHEN, CDR2 SYDVKM. The CDR3 spans 12 residues. CDR3 residues: CASSLFGNGYTF. The CDR3 nucleotides read TGTGCCAGCAGTTTATTCGGAAATGGCTACACCTTC.

The chain has TRBV5-1 and TRBJ2-5, with D hard to call. This CDR3 has 14 residues. Deletions cut 0 bases from V and 3 bases from J, with 9 bases between. Per germline, CDR1 SGHRS and CDR2 YFSETQ. CDR3 loop: CASSLAGGEETQYF. DNA of the CDR3: TGCGCCAGCAGCTTGGCAGGCGGAGAAGAGACCCAGTACTTC.

The CDR3 spells CATSRRGGGVDEQYF. Here the CDR3 DNA reads TGTGCCACCAGCAGGAGGGGAGGAGGGGTGGACGAGCAGTACTTC. The gene calls are TRBV15 and TRBJ2-7; maybe TRBD2 (6 bases). The CDR3 loop spans 15 amino acids. V was cut by 3 bases and J by 5 bases, with 17 bases left in between. The germline gives CDR1 LNHNV, CDR2 YYDKDF (reference sequence).

The chain carries TRBV27 and TRBJ1-5; D is perhaps TRBD1 (5 bases). The germline V gene has CDR1 MNHEY and CDR2 SMNVEV (reference sequence). The CDR3 has 15 amino acids. V lost 5 bases to trimming and J lost 6 bases, with 17 bases between them. The CDR3 reads CASSRETGSLQPQHF. The CDR3 nucleotides are TGTGCCAGCAGTCGAGAAACAGGTTCGCTTCAGCCCCAGCATTTT.

The rearrangement uses TRBV28 and TRBJ1-4; 12 bases are a match to TRBD1. With V trimmed by 5 bases and J by 8 bases, 6 bases remained unmatched. Germline V CDR1 and CDR2: MDHEN, SYDVKM. This CDR3 contains 15 residues. CDR3 DNA sequence: TGTGCCAGCAGTGTGGGGGGGACAGGGGGCGAAAAACTGTTTTTT. Translation gives CASSVGGTGGEKLFF.

CDR3 in amino acids: CASSINREDTQYF. The CDR3, as DNA: TGTGCCAGCAGCATAAATAGGGAAGATACGCAGTATTTT. This sequence joins TRBV7-2 and TRBJ2-3; D is unresolved. Per the germline V gene, CDR1 is SGHTA and CDR2 is FQGNSA. CDR3 length equals 13 residues. The germline V and J ends were trimmed by 5 bases and 5 bases, with 11 bases remaining between them. The complete variable domain, with remaining parts taken from reference TRBV7-2 and TRBJ2-3, reads GAGVSQSPSNKVTEKGKDVELRCDPISGHTALYWYRQSLGQGLEFLIYFQGNSAPDKSGLPSDRFSAERTGGSVSTLTIQRTQQEDSAVYLCASSINREDTQYFGPGTRLTVL.

This chain links TRBV28 with TRBJ2-7; perhaps TRBD1 as D (6 bases). The V end lost 2 bases, the J end lost 2 bases, and 13 bases lay between the germline ends. Germline V gene data show CDR1 as MDHEN and CDR2 as SYDVKM. There are 15 residues in the CDR3. CDR3 DNA: TGTGCCAGCAGTTTAGGCAGGGGCATAGCCTACGAGCAGTACTTC. This codes for CASSLGRGIAYEQYF.

The chain uses TRBV6-5 and TRBJ2-7; TRBD1 is a possible D gene (6 bases). This CDR3 has 15 residues. The V end was cut by 0 bases, the J end by 1 base, with 10 bases between. Germline CDR1 and CDR2: MNHEY and SVGAGI. CDR3 region: CASSYSWDTSYEQYF. The CDR3 bases are TGTGCCAGCAGTTACTCTTGGGACACATCCTACGAGCAGTACTTC.